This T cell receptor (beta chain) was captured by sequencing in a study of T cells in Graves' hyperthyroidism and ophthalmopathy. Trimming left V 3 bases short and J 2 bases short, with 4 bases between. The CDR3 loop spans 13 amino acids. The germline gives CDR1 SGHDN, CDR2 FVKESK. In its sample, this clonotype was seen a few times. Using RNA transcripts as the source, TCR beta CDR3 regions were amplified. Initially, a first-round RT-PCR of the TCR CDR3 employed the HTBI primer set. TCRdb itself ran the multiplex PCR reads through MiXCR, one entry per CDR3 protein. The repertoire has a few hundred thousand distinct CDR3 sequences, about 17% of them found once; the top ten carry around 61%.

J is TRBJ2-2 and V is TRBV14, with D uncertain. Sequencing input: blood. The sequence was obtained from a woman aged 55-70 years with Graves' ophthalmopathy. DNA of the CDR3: TGTGCCAGCAGCCACAAAAACACCGGGGAGCTGTTTTTT. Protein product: CASSHKNTGELFF.